A single sample gave rise to the 12 T cell receptor beta chains below, sequenced in a study of blood T cell repertoires in COVID-19. The repertoire was sequenced with immunoSEQ multiplex PCR; TCRdb's copy has only in-frame clones and lacks some. The sample has about 200,000 clones; about nine tenths are singletons. The sequenced sample was PBMCs or T cells enriched from blood (not recorded which). These receptors were obtained from a woman in her twenties or thirties who had recovered from COVID-19.

The V and J genes are TRBV19 and TRBJ1-5; a possible D gene is TRBD1 (5 bases). Between the trimmed V and J ends, which lost 4 bases and 0 bases, there was a span of 7 bases. CDR1 is LNHDA, CDR2 SQIVND, per germline (reference sequence). The CDR3 contains 14 residues. Here the CDR3 DNA reads TGTGCCAGTAGTAAGACAGATAGCAATCAGCCCCAGCATTTT. Protein product: CASSKTDSNQPQHF.

This sequence joins TRBV5-1 and TRBJ2-7; D is possibly TRBD1 (6 bases). Germline V gene data show CDR1 as SGHRS and CDR2 as YFSETQ. This CDR3 region has 16 residues. Trimming took 3 bases from V and 2 from J, leaving 18 bases between them. CDR3 amino acids: CASSSVSGTRTYEQYF. The DNA for the CDR3 is TGCGCCAGCAGCTCCGTCTCCGGGACAAGAACCTACGAGCAGTACTTC. Filled out from reference TRBV5-1 and TRBJ2-7, the complete variable domain reads KAGVTQTPRYLIKTRGQQVTLSCSPISGHRSVSWYQQTPGQGLQFLFEYFSETQRNKGNFPGRFSGRQFSNSRSEMNVSTLELGDSALYLCASSSVSGTRTYEQYFGPGTRLTVT.

The chain combines TRBV28 with TRBJ1-5; TRBD1 might be the D (6 bases). Trimming took off 7 bases at V and 3 bases at J, with 10 bases between the two ends. The germline V gene encodes CDR1 MDHEN and CDR2 SYDVKM. The CDR3 loop spans 13 amino acids. CDR3 region: CASKSGANQPQHF. CDR3 coding DNA: TGTGCCAGCAAATCAGGGGCCAATCAGCCCCAGCATTTT.

This chain uses TRBV6-2 or TRBV6-3 with TRBJ2-5; 9 nucleotides agree with TRBD1. Germline V gives CDR1 MNHEY, CDR2 SVGEGT. V dropped 3 bases and J dropped 5; count of bases not matched to a gene: 13. This CDR3 has 17 residues. The CDR3 loop reads CASSYSGQGGTHETQYF. The CDR3, as DNA: TGTGCCAGCAGTTATTCGGGACAGGGCGGTACACATGAGACCCAGTACTTC.

As to this clone: One junction end does not reproduce the germline sequence, and a read error may be involved. The chain joins TRBV7-7 to TRBJ2-5; TRBD2 aligns across 11 bases. Germline CDR1 reads SSHAT; CDR2 reads FNYEAQ (reference sequence). The CDR3 extends over 15 amino acids. The CDR3 region has the DNA TGTGCTAGCAGCCCCACTCGGACTAGCGGGGAGACCCAGTACTTC. As protein: CASSPTRTSGETQYF. Using reference TRBV7-7 and TRBJ2-5 for the parts outside the CDR3, the full variable domain is GAGVSQSPRYKVTKRGQDVTLRCDPISSHATLYWYQQALGQGPEFLTYFNYEAQPDKSGLPSDRFSAERPEGSISTLTIQRTEQRDSAMYRCASSPTRTSGETQYFGPGTRLLVL.

A few counts support this clone. The rearrangement links TRBV19 to TRBJ2-3; 8 nucleotides agree with TRBD2. The CDR3 runs to 15 residues. Trimming took 5 bases from V and 2 from J; bases not matched to a gene: 6. Germline values: CDR1 LNHDA, CDR2 SQIVND (reference sequence). The CDR3 region has the DNA TGTGCCAGTAGTCTTAGCGGGGAGACCACAGATACGCAGTATTTT. Residues: CASSLSGETTDTQYF.

This chain links TRBV7-9 with TRBJ1-2; D remains ambiguous. The CDR3 length is 13 residues. Per germline, CDR1 SEHNR and CDR2 FQNEAQ (reference sequence). The V end lost 0 bases, the J end lost 6 bases, and 8 bases lay between the germline ends. The CDR3, as DNA: TGTGCCAGCAGCTTAGCCGGCGGGAATGGCTACACCTTC. Amino acids: CASSLAGGNGYTF.

V is TRBV5-1 and J is TRBJ2-3; tentative D call: TRBD2 (5 bases). CDR1 SGHRS and CDR2 YFSETQ come from the germline V gene. V was shortened by 5 bases and J by 1 base, with 20 bases between the two germline ends. The CDR3 is 17 amino acids. DNA of the CDR3: TGCGCCAGCAGGCTTAACCTAGGGAGTGGAGGCACAGATACGCAGTATTTT. Its protein is CASRLNLGSGGTDTQYF.

The chain uses TRBV2 and TRBJ1-1; 8 bases agree with TRBD1. The germline CDR1 and CDR2 sequences are SNHLY and FYNNEI. Unmatched junction bases numbered 6, after V lost 4 bases and J lost 5 bases. This CDR3 contains 14 residues. CDR3 bases: TGTGCCAGCAGTGGGGAGACAGGGGTAACTGAAGCTTTCTTT. It codes for CASSGETGVTEAFF.

The chain recombines TRBV12-5 with TRBJ1-4; TRBD1 is a possible D gene (6 bases). V gave up 4 bases and J gave up 4 bases, with 13 bases separating them. CDR1 and CDR2 (germline): LGHNT, FRNRAP. This CDR3 is 15 amino acids long. CDR3 residues: CASGSWTDVNEKLFF. CDR3 DNA: TGTGCTAGTGGTTCTTGGACAGACGTTAATGAAAAACTGTTTTTT.

The rearrangement joins TRBV5-8 to TRBJ1-1; D ambiguous. Deletions cut 4 bases from V and 3 bases from J, with 7 bases between. This CDR3 is 12 amino acids long. CDR1 and CDR2 from the germline V gene are SGHTS and YDEGEE. CDR3 loop: CASSPSYTEAFF. In nucleotides, the CDR3 is TGTGCCAGCAGCCCCAGTTACACTGAAGCTTTCTTT.

The chain combines TRBV24-1 with TRBJ2-1; D is uncertain. The CDR3 spans 12 residues. Germline V gene lookup returns CDR1 KGHDR and CDR2 SFDVKD. Trimming removed 10 bases at V and 4 bases at J, with 10 bases between. CDR3 in DNA: TGTGCCACAGGAAAGCGTTACAATGAGCAGTTCTTC. Its translation is CATGKRYNEQFF.